Listed below are T cell receptor beta chains from one sample, sequenced in a study of blood T cell repertoires in COVID-19. Here immunoSEQ multiplex PCR was the method, and the copy in TCRdb shows in-frame clones only, minus some. The table has under 20,000 clones, about nine tenths seen once. The sample taken for sequencing was peripheral blood. These receptors originate from a human donor in a cohort sampled during active COVID-19. CDR3s include the opening cysteine and the closing phenylalanine or tryptophan. A D gene is named only where the DNA matches it firmly. Clone size appears in some rows only: once, few, many, or a class for an expanded clone.

>few|19|TRBV6-2/TRBV6-3|TRBJ1-5|-
CASSYYDRSLAPKNQPQHF
TGTGCCAGCAGTTACTATGATCGAAGCCTCGCACCCAAAAATCAGCCCCAGCATTTT
>-|14|TRBV9|TRBJ2-7|-
CASSPQGLAYEQYF
TGTGCCAGCAGCCCACAGGGTTTAGCCTACGAGCAGTACTTC
>few|18|TRBV4-3|TRBJ2-2|TRBD2
CASSQDTVSGSITGELFF
TGCGCCAGCAGCCAAGATACAGTCAGCGGGAGTATCACCGGGGAGCTGTTTTTT
>-|13|TRBV10-2|TRBJ2-1|TRBD2
CASRGLAGSEQFF
TGCGCCAGCAGGGGACTAGCGGGGAGTGAGCAGTTCTTC
>-|19|TRBV6-2/TRBV6-3|TRBJ2-6|-
CASSYEEGRGVTGANVLTF
TGTGCCAGCAGTTACGAGGAGGGCAGGGGGGTGACTGGGGCCAACGTCCTGACTTTC
>-|16|TRBV5-1|TRBJ2-5|TRBD2
CASSLVPSGGAETQYF
TGCGCCAGCAGCTTGGTACCTAGCGGGGGGGCAGAGACCCAGTACTTC
>-|14|TRBV18|TRBJ2-1|-
CASSPGYRGNEQFF
TGTGCCAGCTCACCTGGGTATCGGGGGAATGAGCAGTTCTTC
>once|14|TRBV20-1|TRBJ1-4|-
CSASFGATNEKLFF
TGCAGTGCTAGTTTCGGAGCAACTAATGAAAAACTGTTTTTT
>-|18|TRBV21-1|TRBJ1-5|-
CASSSQLNEVYSNQPQHF
TGTGCCAGCAGCTCCCAACTGAACGAAGTTTATAGCAATCAGCCCCAGCATTTT
>-|14|TRBV5-4|TRBJ1-2|-
CASSLRWGGSDYTF
TGTGCCAGCAGCTTGCGTTGGGGGGGATCTGACTACACCTTC
>once|14|TRBV6-6|TRBJ1-5|-
CASSYVYSNQPQHF
TGTGCCAGCAGTTACGTATATAGCAATCAGCCCCAGCATTTT
>-|13|TRBV19|TRBJ1-4|TRBD1
CASRGDSNEKLFF
TGTGCCAGTAGGGGGGACAGCAATGAAAAACTGTTTTTT
>-|16|TRBV9|TRBJ2-7|TRBD1
CASSVALGQGVYEQYF
TGTGCCAGCAGCGTAGCACTCGGACAGGGGGTCTACGAGCAGTACTTC
>-|16|TRBV6-9|TRBJ1-3|-
CASRQNSGHIGNTIYF
TGTGCCAGCAGGCAAAACTCGGGACACATAGGAAACACCATATATTTT
>-|14|TRBV9|TRBJ2-5|-
CASSPTVFQETQYF
TGTGCCAGCAGCCCCACAGTTTTCCAAGAGACCCAGTACTTC
>-|16|TRBV27|TRBJ2-2|-
CASSLPPRGYTGELFF
TGTGCCAGCAGTTTACCCCCCCGGGGATACACCGGGGAGCTGTTTTTT
>few|14|TRBV27|TRBJ2-7|TRBD1
CASSLYRGRDEQYF
TGTGCCAGCAGTTTATACAGGGGGCGCGACGAGCAGTACTTC
>-|16|TRBV7-8|TRBJ2-7|TRBD2
CASSSQLAGDSYEQYF
TGTGCCAGCAGCTCCCAACTAGCGGGGGACTCCTACGAGCAGTACTTC
>-|16|TRBV7-6|TRBJ1-3|-
CASSSDGHGGGNTIYF
TGTGCCAGCAGCTCAGACGGGCACGGGGGGGGAAACACCATATATTTT
>-|15|TRBV19|TRBJ1-2|TRBD1
CASSIPGQGSYGYTF
TGTGCCAGTAGTATTCCGGGACAGGGTTCATATGGCTACACCTTC
>once|17|TRBV4-2|TRBJ2-1|TRBD2
CASSQGSSGDSYNEQFF
TGTGCCAGCAGCCAAGGATCGAGCGGGGACTCCTACAATGAGCAGTTCTTC
>-|17|TRBV18|TRBJ1-6|TRBD1
CASSPRRTGDHDSPLHF
TGTGCTAGCTCACCACGCCGGACAGGGGACCATGATTCACCCCTCCACTTT
>-|13|TRBV5-4|TRBJ1-4|-
CASSLGPVGGSFF
TGTGCCAGCAGCTTGGGGCCGGTGGGGGGATCCTTTTTT
>-|19|TRBV7-3|TRBJ2-1|TRBD2
CASSPDGTSGSSSYNEQFF
TGTGCCAGCAGCCCCGACGGGACTAGCGGGTCGAGCTCCTACAATGAGCAGTTCTTC
>-|13|TRBV5-6|TRBJ2-3|-
CASSGARPDTQYF
TGTGCCAGCAGCGGGGCCCGACCAGATACGCAGTATTTT
>-|14|TRBV5-1|TRBJ2-2|-
CASRPDSSTGELFF
TGCGCCAGCAGGCCTGACTCTAGTACCGGGGAGCTGTTTTTT
>-|16|TRBV5-4|TRBJ2-3|TRBD1
CASSPPGGQGADTQYF
TGTGCCAGCAGCCCGCCCGGGGGACAGGGGGCAGATACGCAGTATTTT
>-|15|TRBV10-2|TRBJ2-3|-
CASSEGRPGTDTQYF
TGCGCCAGCAGTGAGGGGAGGCCTGGCACAGATACGCAGTATTTT
>-|11|TRBV5-6|TRBJ2-3|-
CASSSADTQYF
TGTGCCAGCAGCTCCGCAGATACGCAGTATTTT
>-|15|TRBV4-3|TRBJ1-4|-
CASSQGNGKGEKLFF
TGCGCCAGCAGCCAGGGGAATGGAAAGGGGGAAAAACTGTTTTTT
>-|14|TRBV7-9|TRBJ2-7|-
CASSLVETDYEQYF
TGTGCCAGCAGCTTAGTTGAGACAGACTACGAGCAGTACTTC
>-|13|TRBV12-3/TRBV12-4|TRBJ2-7|-
CASSLGQDREQYF
TGTGCCAGCAGTTTAGGGCAGGATAGAGAGCAGTACTTC
>-|13|TRBV11-3|TRBJ2-3|-
CASSLDGADTQYF
TGTGCCAGCAGCTTAGACGGGGCAGATACGCAGTATTTT
>-|13|TRBV30|TRBJ1-5|TRBD1
CAWSGTGDQPQHF
TGTGCCTGGAGCGGGACAGGGGACCAGCCCCAGCATTTT
>-|15|TRBV7-8|TRBJ2-5|TRBD1
CASSGREGASETQYF
TGTGCCAGCAGCGGTCGAGAGGGGGCCTCCGAGACCCAGTACTTC
>-|16|TRBV11-2|TRBJ2-3|TRBD2
CASSQRLAGSTDTQYF
TGTGCCAGCAGCCAACGACTAGCGGGATCCACAGATACGCAGTATTTT
>-|23|TRBV9|TRBJ2-3|TRBD2
CASSDPLELAGGGGGYNTDTQYF
TGTGCCAGCAGCGACCCCCTAGAACTAGCGGGAGGAGGAGGGGGGTACAACACAGATACGCAGTATTTT
>few|14|TRBV25-1|TRBJ1-6|-
CASSDRINNSPLHF
TGTGCCAGCAGTGACAGGATCAATAATTCACCCCTCCACTTT
>-|15|TRBV20-1|TRBJ1-5|TRBD1
CSASDGQGTNQPQHF
TGCAGTGCTAGTGACGGACAGGGGACCAATCAGCCCCAGCATTTT
>-|15|TRBV6-2/TRBV6-3|TRBJ1-5|-
CASSKRDIAGEPQHF
TGTGCCAGCAGTAAACGGGACATCGCGGGAGAGCCCCAGCATTTT
>-|15|TRBV28|TRBJ2-1|TRBD2
CASSLLAAQYNEQFF
TGTGCCAGCAGTTTACTAGCGGCGCAGTACAATGAGCAGTTCTTC
>few|15|TRBV9|TRBJ1-6|-
CASSVAGSYNSPLHF
TGTGCCAGCAGCGTAGCCGGTTCCTATAATTCACCCCTCCACTTT
>-|14|TRBV9|TRBJ1-4|-
CASSVDPGAEKLFF
TGTGCCAGCAGCGTAGACCCAGGGGCTGAAAAACTGTTTTTT
>-|13|TRBV30|TRBJ1-5|-
CASSVSSNQPQHF
TGTGCCTCCTCGGTTTCAAGCAATCAGCCCCAGCATTTT
>-|15|TRBV6-1|TRBJ2-1|TRBD1
CASSETGGRGNKQFF
TGTGCCAGCAGTGAAACAGGGGGCAGGGGAAATAAGCAGTTCTTC
>-|14|TRBV6-2/TRBV6-3|TRBJ2-7|-
CASSSTASTSEQYF
TGTGCCAGCAGTTCGACAGCCTCCACCTCCGAGCAGTACTTC
>once|15|TRBV2|TRBJ2-1|TRBD1
CASSRRQGNNNEQFF
TGTGCCAGCAGCAGGAGACAGGGTAATAACAATGAGCAGTTCTTC
>-|16|TRBV3-1/TRBV3-2|TRBJ2-6|-
CASSQAPGSGANVLTF
TGTGCCAGCAGCCAAGCTCCGGGATCTGGGGCCAACGTCCTGACTTTC
>once|17|TRBV25-1|TRBJ2-7|TRBD1
CASSESGWTGGSYEQYF
TGTGCCAGCAGTGAATCGGGGTGGACAGGGGGCTCCTACGAGCAGTACTTC
>-|15|TRBV19|TRBJ1-1|-
CASTPWGGMNTEAFF
TGTGCCAGTACCCCTTGGGGGGGGATGAACACTGAAGCTTTCTTT
>-|13|TRBV6-5|TRBJ2-2|-
CASTRREHGELFF
TGTGCCAGCACCCGACGGGAGCACGGGGAGCTGTTTTTT
>once|13|TRBV9|TRBJ1-5|-
CASSPYPGQPQHF
TGTGCCAGCAGCCCATACCCGGGGCAGCCCCAGCATTTT
>-|14|TRBV29-1|TRBJ2-7|TRBD2
CSVADRVASGRLYF
TGCAGCGTGGCCGACAGGGTAGCTAGCGGGAGACTGTACTTC
>-|14|TRBV29-1|TRBJ1-5|-
CSVQPGGSNQPQHF
TGCAGCGTTCAACCGGGGGGGAGCAATCAGCCCCAGCATTTT
>-|16|TRBV2|TRBJ2-2|TRBD1
CASSRQGAVGTGELFF
TGTGCCAGCAGTAGACAGGGGGCCGTGGGCACCGGGGAGCTGTTTTTT
>-|15|TRBV6-5|TRBJ2-7|TRBD2
CASSYSSRGGYEQYF
TGTGCCAGCAGTTACTCGAGTCGGGGGGGATACGAGCAGTACTTC
>-|15|TRBV9|TRBJ2-1|TRBD2
CASSVASGGGNEQFF
TGTGCCAGCAGCGTAGCTAGCGGGGGCGGCAATGAGCAGTTCTTC
>-|15|TRBV30|TRBJ2-7|TRBD1
CAWSRPTGGTYEQYF
TGTGCCTGGAGTAGGCCGACAGGGGGCACGTACGAGCAGTACTTC
>-|15|TRBV30|TRBJ2-5|TRBD2
CAWSSGLAGEETQYF
TGTGCCTGGAGTTCTGGACTAGCGGGAGAAGAGACCCAGTACTTC